The 32 T cell receptor beta chains reported below all come from one sample, sequenced in a study of blood T cells in healthy people across ages. Alongside a J-beta primer mix, a sample-barcoded 5' primer served in a second PCR lasting roughly 6 to 11 cycles. TCRdb re-called the 5' RACE reads with MiXCR, one entry per CDR3 protein. The sample contains approximately 2,000,000 distinct CDR3 sequences, approximately 39% of which appear only once. The sequenced material came from blood. The source of these receptors is a human donor in good health.

A note on this clonotype: This may stem from a read error, because a much larger clone lies one nucleotide away. The chain couples TRBV20-1 to TRBJ2-5, with 9 nucleotides matching TRBD2. CDR1 is DFQATT and CDR2 is SNEGSKA in the germline V gene (reference sequence). The CDR3 runs to 16 residues. CDR3 coding DNA: TGCAGTGCTAGAGATGTGAGCGGGGGGCATCAAGATACCCAGTACTTC. It is translated as CSARDVSGGHQDTQYF.

This clonotype was observed many times. An end of the junction differs from the germline gene, which may be a read error. The chain uses TRBV7-2 and TRBJ2-5, with unresolved D. Germline CDR1 reads SGHTA; CDR2 reads FQGNSA. The CDR3 has 12 residues. Here the CDR3 reads CASSLAPETQYF. The DNA of the CDR3 is TGTGCCAGCAGTTTAGCCCCAGAGACCCAGTACTTC.

V gene TRBV5-6 combines with J gene TRBJ2-7; D not certain. The CDR3 extends over 12 amino acids. V was trimmed by 5 bases and J by 4 bases, leaving 10 bases between them. CDR1 and CDR2 from the germline V gene are SGHDT and YYEEEE. The DNA of the CDR3 is TGTGCCAGCAGACTAATGGGGTACGAGCAGTACTTC. Protein sequence: CASRLMGYEQYF.

This clonotype was seen a few times. This chain uses TRBV4-2 with TRBJ2-3, with D perhaps matching TRBD2 (5 bases). Trimming cost V 4 bases and J 0 bases, with 11 bases left between them. CDR3 size: 15 residues. The germline gives CDR1 LGHNA, CDR2 YNFKEQ. The CDR3 is CASSPADQSTDTQYF. The CDR3 DNA sequence: TGTGCCAGCAGCCCAGCGGACCAAAGCACAGATACGCAGTATTTT.

J is TRBJ2-1 and V is TRBV3-1; a weak D match, TRBD2 (8 bases). The germline gives CDR1 LGHDT, CDR2 YNNKEL (reference sequence). The V end lost 3 bases, the J end lost 7 bases, and 19 bases lay between the germline ends. This CDR3 is 16 amino acids long. Here the CDR3 reads CASSHYRGGRGNEQFF. The DNA of the CDR3 is TGTGCCAGCAGCCATTATCGGGGGGGCAGGGGGAATGAGCAGTTCTTC.

Note on this clonotype: An end of the junction does not agree with germline; a read error may underlie this. This rearrangement joins TRBV10-3 to TRBJ1-1; D not certain. CDR3 length: 16 residues. Looked up from germline, CDR1 is ENHRY and CDR2 is SYGVKD. CDR3 DNA: TGTGCCATCAGTCACACAAGGGAGGGAGTTGACACTGAAACTTTCTTT. Its protein product is CAISHTREGVDTETFF.

This chain links TRBV7-6 with TRBJ1-6, with TRBD1 matching 8 bases. There are 15 residues in the CDR3. V shed 3 bases and J 8 bases; nucleotides not matched to a gene: 6. Per the germline V gene, CDR1 is SGHVS and CDR2 is FNYEAQ. CDR3 sequence: CASSLYGQGDSPLHF. For the CDR3, the DNA is TGTGCCAGCAGCTTGTACGGACAGGGTGATTCACCCCTCCACTTT. The complete variable domain, with remaining parts taken from reference TRBV7-6 and TRBJ1-6, reads GAGVSQSPRYKVTKRGQDVALRCDPISGHVSLYWYRQALGQGPEFLTYFNYEAQQDKSGLPNDRFSAERPEGSISTLTIQRTEQRDSAMYRCASSLYGQGDSPLHFGNGTRLTVT.

The gene calls are TRBV7-2 and TRBJ1-1; no reliable D call. Between the trimmed V and J ends, which lost 1 base and 3 bases, there was a span of 12 bases. Germline CDR1 is SGHTA and CDR2 is FQGNSA. The CDR3 runs 15 residues. CDR3 protein: CASSLDPGLDTEAFF. DNA of the CDR3: TGTGCCAGCAGCTTAGACCCAGGATTGGACACTGAAGCTTTCTTT.

As to this clonotype: Its ends do not fully match the called genes, so a read error is possible. The CDR3 region has the DNA TGTGCCAGCAGCCAAGACACTGACTACGAGCAGTACTTC. It yields the protein CASSQDTDYEQYF. The genes are TRBV4-3 and TRBJ2-5; the D is unclear. The better agreement between TRBJ2-7 and the DNA end casts doubt on the J call. Germline V gene data show CDR1 as LGHNA and CDR2 as YSLEER. The CDR3 covers 13 residues.

V usage is TRBV14 and J usage is TRBJ1-1; no clear D. The CDR3 runs to 15 residues. V lost 4 bases and J 1 base, leaving 13 bases between the germline ends. Germline V gives CDR1 SGHDN, CDR2 FVKESK. The CDR3 sequence is CASSPSRQTNTEAFF. In DNA, the CDR3 is TGTGCCAGCAGCCCTTCGCGGCAGACGAACACTGAAGCTTTCTTT.

This clonotype was counted only a few times. V and J are TRBV4-3 and TRBJ2-1; D possibly corresponds to TRBD1 (5 bases). This CDR3 spans 17 amino acids. Germline-derived CDR1 and CDR2 are LGHNA and YSLEER. Trimming took off 4 bases at V and 5 bases at J, with 21 bases between the two ends. The CDR3 sequence: CASSLLLQGFPDNEQFF. As DNA, the CDR3 is TGCGCCAGCAGCCTTTTACTTCAGGGTTTTCCGGACAATGAGCAGTTCTTC.

The table lists this clonotype with a count of one. The rearrangement links TRBV18 to TRBJ1-2, with a possible D match to TRBD1 (6 bases). Germline CDR1 and CDR2: KGHSH and LQKENI. The CDR3 spans 15 residues. V lost 11 bases and J 3 bases, leaving 22 bases between the germline ends. The CDR3 DNA reads TGTGCCGGCGCCCTAGAGACGGACAGATACTATGGCTACACCTTC. It yields the protein CAGALETDRYYGYTF.

This sequence joins TRBV7-2 and TRBJ2-1; D gene unclear. Germline-derived CDR1 and CDR2 are SGHTA and FQGNSA. V shed 1 base and J shed 9 bases, with 10 bases lying between them. CDR3 length: 13 amino acids. The CDR3 loop reads CASSLDFGREQFF. The CDR3 region has the DNA TGTGCCAGCAGCTTAGATTTCGGCCGTGAGCAGTTCTTC.

The sample holds a few counts of this clonotype. The V gene is TRBV4-1, the J gene TRBJ1-2, with D possibly matching TRBD1 (6 bases). The CDR3 has 17 amino acids. V was cut by 3 bases and J by 2 bases, with 19 bases left in between. From germline, CDR1 is MGHRA and CDR2 YSYEKL. CDR3 DNA sequence: TGCGCCAGCAGCCAGGGGGCCCAACTGGGCAGCAACTATGGCTACACCTTC. Its protein product is CASSQGAQLGSNYGYTF.

The table lists this clonotype with a count of one. This chain connects TRBV7-8 to TRBJ2-2; TRBD1 agrees at 7 bases. J lost 4 bases, V lost 6 bases, and 8 bases had no gene match. This CDR3 has 15 residues. Germline V lookup: CDR1 SGHVS, CDR2 FQNEAQ. In DNA form, the CDR3 reads TGTGCCAGCAGGGCAACAGGGGTATTCACCGGGGAGCTGTTTTTT. Its translation: CASRATGVFTGELFF.

On this clonotype itself: The junction does not match germline at one end; this may be a read error. V gene TRBV29-1 combines with J gene TRBJ2-1; 7 bases are shared with TRBD1. Germline V gene lookup returns CDR1 SQVTM and CDR2 ANQGSEA. The CDR3 is made up of 14 amino acids. CDR3 amino acids: CSVFTGQYYNGQFF. In DNA, the CDR3 is TGCAGCGTTTTCACGGGACAGTATTACAATGGGCAGTTCTTC.

This clonotype was counted a few times. The CDR3 spells CASRSDRGGEKLFF. The CDR3 region has the DNA TGTGCCAGCAGGAGCGACAGGGGAGGGGAAAAACTGTTTTTT. This chain links TRBV12-3 or TRBV12-4 with TRBJ1-4; 8 nucleotides line up with TRBD1. V shed 6 bases, J shed 8 bases, and the junction held 8 bases outside the gene matches. CDR3 length: 14 amino acids.

The chain is built from TRBV5-1 and TRBJ2-1, with 8 bases lining up with TRBD2. The germline V gene has CDR1 SGHRS and CDR2 YFSETQ. The CDR3 totals 19 residues. After removal of 4 bases from V and 1 base from J, the junction contained 16 bases not matched to a gene. CDR3 in DNA: TGCGCCAGCAGCCGTGCCCCACCGTCCGGGACTAGTTCCTACAATGAGCAGTTCTTC. This codes for CASSRAPPSGTSSYNEQFF.

V usage is TRBV29-1 and J usage is TRBJ2-5, with D possibly TRBD1 on 6 matching bases. The CDR3 is 12 residues long. Trimming left V 7 bases short and J 3 bases short, with 12 bases between. Germline loops: CDR1 SQVTM, CDR2 ANQGSEA. The CDR3 DNA follows: TGCAGCGCTGGACAGACGGAAGAGACCCAGTACTTC. Amino acid sequence: CSAGQTEETQYF.

V usage is TRBV4-1 and J usage is TRBJ1-2, with TRBD1 matching over 7 bases. Per germline, CDR1 MGHRA and CDR2 YSYEKL. The CDR3 spans 19 residues. V was pared by 0 bases and J by 1 base, with 14 bases of the junction left unmatched. CDR3 loop: CASSQEGGQATWGNYGYTF. Written as DNA, the CDR3 is TGCGCCAGCAGCCAAGAAGGCGGACAGGCCACTTGGGGTAACTATGGCTACACCTTC.

Points on this clonotype: The junction differs from germline at one of its ends, possibly a read error. This sequence joins TRBV7-2 and TRBJ2-5; 14 nucleotides agree with TRBD2. Germline assignment: CDR1 SGHTA and CDR2 FQGNSA. CDR3 length: 17 amino acids. The CDR3 protein is CASSFQRLAGGMGEQHF. CDR3 nucleotides: TGTGCCAGCAGCTTCCAACGACTAGCGGGGGGGATGGGTGAGCAGCACTTC.

This clonotype was observed a handful of times. The chain employs TRBV29-1 and TRBJ2-7, with no clear D. V lost 4 bases and J 0 bases, leaving 10 bases between the germline ends. The CDR3 length is 13 residues. The germline gives CDR1 SQVTM, CDR2 ANQGSEA. The CDR3 DNA reads TGCAGCGTTGTGGAAGGTCCCTCCTACGAGCAGTACTTC. This translates into CSVVEGPSYEQYF.

This clonotype was seen just once. V is TRBV2 and J is TRBJ1-1; no definite D call. Trimming left V 1 base short and J 6 bases short, with 12 bases between. Germline V lookup: CDR1 SNHLY, CDR2 FYNNEI. This CDR3 comprises 14 residues. The CDR3 sequence: CASSEVYLPPEAFF. Here the CDR3 DNA reads TGTGCCAGCAGTGAAGTTTACCTGCCCCCTGAAGCTTTCTTT.

V gene TRBV6-5 combines with J gene TRBJ2-7, with TRBD2 matching over 11 bases. The CDR3 runs to 16 residues. Trimming cost V 4 bases and J 0 bases; bases outside gene matches: 5. Germline assignment: CDR1 MNHEY and CDR2 SVGAGI. CDR3 sequence: CASSSWTSGFSYEQYF. Here the CDR3 DNA reads TGTGCCAGCAGTTCCTGGACTAGCGGGTTCTCCTACGAGCAGTACTTC.

This clonotype has just a few counts. This sequence joins TRBV4-2 and TRBJ1-2; D may be TRBD1 (5 bases). This CDR3 comprises 15 residues. Trimming left V 1 base short and J 5 bases short, with 14 bases between. Germline CDR1 and CDR2: LGHNA and YNFKEQ. For the CDR3, the DNA is TGTGCCAGCAGCCAAGTCACAGGAGGGTCATATGGCTACACCTTC. It encodes CASSQVTGGSYGYTF.

This clonotype was detected only a few times. The V call is TRBV10-3, the J call TRBJ2-7, with 8 nucleotides matching TRBD1. The V gene end was trimmed by 6 bases and the J gene end by 4 bases; junction bases not matched to a gene: 11. Germline CDR1 reads ENHRY; CDR2 reads SYGVKD. The CDR3 is 15 amino acids. CDR3 region: CAISPADRDLYEQYF. CDR3 DNA: TGTGCCATCAGCCCTGCGGACAGGGATTTGTACGAGCAGTACTTC.

The CDR3, as DNA: TGTGCCAGCAGCATAGGGGGACAGGTCTACTATGGCTACACCTTC. Translated, it gives CASSIGGQVYYGYTF. The chain is built from TRBV7-2 and TRBJ1-2; 8 bases fit TRBD1. J lost 3 bases, V lost 5 bases, and 8 bases had no gene match. CDR1 is SGHTA and CDR2 is FQGNSA in the germline V gene. This CDR3 comprises 15 residues.

V and J are TRBV7-9 and TRBJ1-6; D not certain. The V gene lost 3 bases and the J gene lost 8 bases, with 8 bases spanning the gap. CDR3 length equals 13 residues. Germline CDR1 and CDR2: SEHNR and FQNEAQ (reference sequence). This CDR3 reads CASSFSGYSPLHF. DNA for the CDR3: TGTGCCAGCAGCTTTAGTGGTTATTCACCCCTCCACTTT.

V is TRBV9 and J is TRBJ2-5; 12 nucleotides agree with TRBD2. The DNA end lines up better with TRBJ2-7; the J call may be wrong. Germline lookup yields CDR1 SGDLS and CDR2 YYNGEE. The CDR3 sequence is 13 residues long. The CDR3 spells CASLAGGQYEQYF. The CDR3 DNA sequence: TGTGCCAGCCTAGCGGGGGGGCAGTACGAGCAGTACTTC.

The chain recombines TRBV20-1 with TRBJ2-7; TRBD2 agrees at 9 bases. The J call is in doubt because the DNA end fits TRBJ2-5 better. This CDR3 has 15 residues. CDR1 and CDR2 (germline): DFQATT, SNEGSKA (reference sequence). The DNA of the CDR3 is TGCAGTGCTAGAGATCTGGCGGGGGGGCTGCGGACCCAGTACTTC. This gives the protein CSARDLAGGLRTQYF.

This CDR3 is CASSFQEPAPEAFF. The CDR3 DNA follows: TGTGCCAGCAGCTTCCAGGAGCCAGCCCCCGAAGCTTTCTTT. The rearrangement joins TRBV7-9 to TRBJ1-1; D ambiguous. The germline V gene has CDR1 SEHNR and CDR2 FQNEAQ (reference sequence). The CDR3 is 14 residues long. V shed 3 bases and J shed 8 bases, with 16 bases lying between them.

Of note for this clonotype: One junction end does not reproduce the germline sequence, and a read error may be involved. J is TRBJ2-3 and V is TRBV11-2; 8 bases match TRBD2. CDR1 and CDR2 from the germline V gene are SGHAT and FQNNGV. There are 15 residues in the CDR3. The CDR3 coding sequence is TGTGCCAGCAGCTTTCTAGCGGGTCGCACAGGTACGCAGTATTTT. It translates to CASSFLAGRTGTQYF.